Included here is one T cell receptor beta chain sequence, with context. Its antigen remains unknown. The record originates from a study of cytotoxic CD8 clonotypes in ibrutinib-treated CLL. Findings and caveats of the study: Clonality increased at ibrutinib response, then returned toward baseline at progression.

Germline-derived CDR1 and CDR2 are SEHNR and FQNEAQ (reference sequence). The CDR3 has 18 amino acids. J lost 0 bases, V lost 6 bases, and 13 bases had no gene match. The assay was immunoSEQ multiplex PCR, and TCRdb's table has in-frame clones only and misses some. The sample consists of 35,000 to 40,000 clones, roughly two thirds of them appearing once. The chain has TRBV7-9 and TRBJ2-2; 7 positions match TRBD1. The TCR was taken from a human donor with chronic lymphocytic leukemia. The sequencing used PBMCs, collected at disease progression, from a patient treated with ibrutinib. CDR3 in DNA: TGTGCCAGCAGTTCTACTGTCCCAGGACAGGCGAACACCGGGGAGCTGTTTTTT. This translates into CASSSTVPGQANTGELFF.